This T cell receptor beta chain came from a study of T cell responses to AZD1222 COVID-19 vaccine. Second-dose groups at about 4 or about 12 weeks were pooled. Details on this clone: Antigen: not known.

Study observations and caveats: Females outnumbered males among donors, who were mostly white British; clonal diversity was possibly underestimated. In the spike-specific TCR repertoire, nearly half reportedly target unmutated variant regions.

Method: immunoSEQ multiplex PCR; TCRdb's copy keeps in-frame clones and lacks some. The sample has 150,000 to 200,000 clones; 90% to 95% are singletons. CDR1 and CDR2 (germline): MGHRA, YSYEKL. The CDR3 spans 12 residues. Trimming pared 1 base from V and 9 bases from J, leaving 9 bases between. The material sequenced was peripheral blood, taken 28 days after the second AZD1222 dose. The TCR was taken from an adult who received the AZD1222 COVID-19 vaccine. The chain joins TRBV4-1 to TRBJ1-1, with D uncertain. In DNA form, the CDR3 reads TGCGCCAGCAGCCAAGGAGCCCTTCAAGCTTTCTTT. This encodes CASSQGALQAFF.